This TCR beta chain was obtained from a study of T cell responses to AZD1222 COVID-19 vaccine. Across the study: Second-dose intervals near 4 or 12 weeks were combined. Whole-study results and caveats: Among the donors, most were white British and more were female, and clonal diversity was possibly underestimated. Scientists sampled the repertoires only once the peak T cell response had passed. Per reports, nearly half of all spike-specific TCRs target regions that are unmutated in variants.

Note on this clone: Its specificity is unknown.

Repertoires were generated with immunoSEQ multiplex PCR, while TCRdb's copy carries only in-frame clones and drops some. The sample shows about 120,000 clones, 85% to 90% of them seen only once. CDR1 is LGHDT and CDR2 is YNNKEL in the germline V gene (reference sequence). The CDR3 has 13 residues. V was pared by 1 base and J by 7 bases, with 10 bases between. The specimen comprised peripheral blood, sampled on day 0 of AZD1222 vaccination. This TCR came from an adult in good health. This rearrangement joins TRBV3-1 (or the pseudogene TRBV3-2) to TRBJ1-1; no clear D gene. CDR3 coding DNA: TGTGCCAGCAGCCAAGGTTTCGGAGTTGAAGCTTTCTTT. It translates to CASSQGFGVEAFF.